The T cell receptor (beta chain) under discussion was sequenced for a study of metastatic and nonmetastatic thyroid tumors. Turning to the study itself: It was across blood and tumor or nodule tissue from malignant and benign thyroid patients that repertoires were compared.

This clone came up many times. Each patient came to thyroid surgery without any prior treatment (of any kind). Original methodology: Across clinicopathological groups, CDR3 differences served as the basis for building a distant-metastasis classifier for papillary thyroid cancer. From the PCR reads, TCRdb re-called clones with MiXCR. The V and J calls reflect TCRdb's pipeline rather than the authors' work. The sample lists about 59,000 clones; 16% were seen once. CDR1 and CDR2 (germline): KGHSH, LQKENI. The germline V and J ends were trimmed by 0 bases and 0 bases, with 5 bases remaining between them. The CDR3 has 14 amino acids.

This receptor was identified in a male donor with papillary thyroid cancer or a benign thyroid nodule (not recorded which). Some clones in this sample may be carry-over from other donors' samples. Sequencing was carried out using blood. The chain has TRBV18 and TRBJ1-2; D is unresolved. The CDR3 loop reads CASSPPVPNYGYTF. For the CDR3, the DNA is TGTGCCAGCTCACCACCCGTCCCTAACTATGGCTACACCTTC.